One and the same sample provided the 16 T cell receptor beta chains below, sequenced in a study of T-cell reconstitution after alpha-beta-depleted transplantation in children. Preparing the TCRbeta library involved the use of unique molecular identifiers. TCRdb itself ran the PCR reads through MiXCR, one entry per CDR3 protein. The repertoire holds 90,000 to 130,000 distinct CDR3 sequences, with almost 6.5% as singletons. Material: PBMCs, mostly from graft donor cells, obtained 360 days after TCRalphabeta/CD19-depleted stem cell transplant. All receptors derive from a male patient between 2 and 9 years old who had a stem cell transplant for acute lymphoblastic leukemia, so the T cells may come from the graft donor.

This clonotype was recorded many times. The V gene is TRBV4-3, the J gene TRBJ2-5; no definite D call. The CDR3 has 14 amino acids. V dropped 0 bases and J dropped 2 bases, with 7 bases sitting between them. Looked up from germline, CDR1 is LGHNA and CDR2 is YSLEER. As DNA, the CDR3 is TGCGCCAGCAGCCAAGATAGCCCACAAGAGACCCAGTACTTC. It is translated as CASSQDSPQETQYF.

This clonotype was recorded many times. CDR3 DNA: TGTGCCAGTAGCTCGACTAGCGGGAGGACCAACACCGGGGAGCTGTTTTTT. This encodes CASSSTSGRTNTGELFF. The rearrangement uses TRBV27 and TRBJ2-2; TRBD2 matches at 13 bases. V lost 9 bases, J lost 2 bases, and 9 bases stayed unmatched. The CDR3 totals 17 residues. From germline, CDR1 is MNHEY and CDR2 SMNVEV (reference sequence).

This clonotype was seen at least ten times. The chain is built from TRBV5-4 and TRBJ2-1; 14 bases match TRBD2. The CDR3 length is 15 residues. Unmatched junction bases numbered 2, after V lost 0 bases and J lost 9 bases. Germline lookup yields CDR1 SGHNT and CDR2 YYREEE (reference sequence). In nucleotides, the CDR3 is TGTGCCAGCAGCTTGGGACTAGCGGGAGGGCCTGAGCAGTTCTTC. It specifies CASSLGLAGGPEQFF.

This clonotype came up many times. The V and J genes are TRBV7-9 and TRBJ2-7; TRBD2 is a possible D gene (6 bases). V was trimmed by 9 bases and J by 3 bases, leaving 21 bases between them. The CDR3 totals 15 residues. Germline V gene lookup returns CDR1 SEHNR and CDR2 FQNEAQ (reference sequence). CDR3 loop: CASTPGPGSNYEQYF. CDR3 DNA: TGTGCCAGTACCCCTGGACCCGGGAGTAACTACGAGCAGTACTTC. Looking up the rest from reference TRBV7-9 and TRBJ2-7 gives the full variable domain: DTGVSQNPRHKITKRGQNVTFRCDPISEHNRLYWYRQTLGQGPEFLTYFQNEAQLEKSRLLSDRFSAERPKGSFSTLEIQRTEQGDSAMYLCASTPGPGSNYEQYFGPGTRLTVT.

The V gene is TRBV7-3, the J gene TRBJ2-2; no clear D. Germline-derived CDR1 and CDR2 are SGHTA and FQGTGA. The V end was cut by 6 bases, the J end by 4 bases, with 15 bases between. There are 15 residues in the CDR3. Here the CDR3 DNA reads TGTGCCAGCAGTAAGAACGTGGCTAGCACCGGGGAGCTGTTTTTT. Translating gives CASSKNVASTGELFF.

In its sample, this clonotype was seen many times. CDR3: CAIRAKNIQYF. CDR3 nucleotide sequence: TGTGCCATCCGCGCCAAAAACATTCAGTACTTC. The chain links TRBV10-3 to TRBJ2-4; the D is unclear. Germline-derived CDR1 and CDR2 are ENHRY and SYGVKD. The CDR3 length is 11 residues. Trimming stripped 8 bases from V and 1 base from J, with 3 bases between.

This clonotype has more than one count but fewer than ten. CDR3 sequence reads: CATSDVGGPNTEAFF. The DNA of the CDR3 is TGTGCCACCAGTGATGTCGGGGGGCCGAACACTGAAGCTTTCTTT. V usage is TRBV24-1 and J usage is TRBJ1-1; D is possibly TRBD1 (6 bases). Germline V gene sequence: CDR1 KGHDR, CDR2 SFDVKD. V lost 3 bases and J 1 base, leaving 11 bases between the germline ends. The CDR3 contains 15 residues.

The rearrangement joins TRBV20-1 to TRBJ1-6; D is ambiguous. This CDR3 region has 14 residues. Trimming cost V 3 bases and J 7 bases, with 13 bases left between them. Germline loops: CDR1 DFQATT, CDR2 SNEGSKA (reference sequence). The CDR3 spells CSASRIQTNSPLHF. In DNA form, the CDR3 reads TGCAGTGCTAGTCGGATACAGACCAATTCACCCCTCCACTTT.

This clonotype was found once. CDR3 DNA: TGTGCCAGCAGCTTAGGGATAGGGACTAGCTACGAGCAGTACTTC. Protein: CASSLGIGTSYEQYF. The V and J genes are TRBV7-6 and TRBJ2-7, with 8 nucleotides matching TRBD2. The germline V gene encodes CDR1 SGHVS and CDR2 FNYEAQ. The CDR3 has 15 amino acids. Losses at the gene ends were 1 base for V and 3 bases for J; bases not matched to a gene: 5.

This clonotype was counted ten times or more. The chain combines TRBV24-1 with TRBJ2-1, with no clear D. The CDR3 loop spans 14 amino acids. Trimming cost V 5 bases and J 6 bases, with 13 bases left between them. Per the germline V gene, CDR1 is KGHDR and CDR2 is SFDVKD. CDR3 nucleotide sequence: TGTGCCACCAGTGCCTCGGACCCGGGCAATGAGCAGTTCTTC. This gives the protein CATSASDPGNEQFF.

This clonotype was seen repeatedly, ten times or more. The CDR3 protein is CASSPSTRSSRFF. The CDR3 coding sequence is TGTGCCAGCAGTCCCTCCACCCGGTCGAGCCGGTTCTTC. The J gene is TRBJ2-1, the V gene TRBV27; no definite D call. V dropped 5 bases and J dropped 15 bases, with 20 bases sitting between them. The germline V gene encodes CDR1 MNHEY and CDR2 SMNVEV (reference sequence). The CDR3 loop spans 13 amino acids.

This clonotype was counted only a few times. CDR3 DNA sequence: TGTGCCAGCAGTCTCAGGCAAGAAGCTTTCTTT. This encodes CASSLRQEAFF. The V call is TRBV6-5, the J call TRBJ1-1; D not resolved. Trimming took 5 bases from V and 8 from J, leaving 9 bases between them. This CDR3 is 11 amino acids long. CDR1 is MNHEY, CDR2 SVGAGI, per germline.

This clonotype was counted between two and nine times. The chain uses TRBV10-2 and TRBJ2-1; 9 bases fit TRBD2. The germline CDR1 and CDR2 sequences are WSHSY and SAAADI. V lost 1 base to trimming and J lost 8 bases; unmatched junction nucleotides: 6. The length of the CDR3 is 15 residues. The CDR3: CASSEWVSGGHEQFF. The CDR3 coding sequence is TGCGCCAGCAGTGAGTGGGTTAGCGGGGGACATGAGCAGTTCTTC.

This clonotype was found a few times. The rearrangement uses TRBV6-5 and TRBJ2-7; D remains unclear. Trimming shortened V by 0 bases and J by 2 bases, and 14 bases separated the two germline ends. This CDR3 region has 16 residues. Germline loops: CDR1 MNHEY, CDR2 SVGAGI. This CDR3 is CASSYSILFATYEQYF. Written as DNA, the CDR3 is TGTGCCAGCAGTTACTCCATACTCTTTGCAACCTACGAGCAGTACTTC.

The chain uses TRBV7-9 and TRBJ2-7, with D unresolved. Germline assignment: CDR1 SEHNR and CDR2 FQNEAQ (reference sequence). The CDR3 contains 14 residues. Deletions cut 5 bases from V and 2 bases from J, with 13 bases between. CDR3 residues: CASSPPENPYEQYF. For the CDR3, the DNA is TGTGCCAGCAGCCCCCCGGAGAACCCCTACGAGCAGTACTTC.

This clonotype was observed at least ten times. V gene TRBV20-1 combines with J gene TRBJ2-5; the D is unclear. CDR3 length equals 12 residues. CDR1 is DFQATT and CDR2 is SNEGSKA in the germline V gene (reference sequence). V was trimmed by 4 bases and J by 7 bases, leaving 13 bases between them. The CDR3 spells CSATQYPGTQYF. Here the CDR3 DNA reads TGCAGTGCTACCCAATACCCAGGGACCCAGTACTTC.